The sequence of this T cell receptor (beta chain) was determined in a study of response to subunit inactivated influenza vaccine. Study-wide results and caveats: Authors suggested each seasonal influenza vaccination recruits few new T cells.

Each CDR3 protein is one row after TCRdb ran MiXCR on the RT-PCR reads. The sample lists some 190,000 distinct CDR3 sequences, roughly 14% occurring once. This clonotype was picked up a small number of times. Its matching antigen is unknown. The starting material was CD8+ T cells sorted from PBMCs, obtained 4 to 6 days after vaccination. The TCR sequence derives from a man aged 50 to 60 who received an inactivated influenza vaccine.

The CDR3 nucleotides read TGTGCCAGCAGTTACGAAGGAGATACGCAGTATTTT. This encodes CASSYEGDTQYF. The chain is built from TRBV6-5 and TRBJ2-3; D gene uncertain. Trimming stripped 2 bases from V and 5 bases from J, with 5 bases between. The length of the CDR3 is 12 residues. Germline CDR1 MNHEY, CDR2 SVGAGI.